This TCR beta chain appears in the sequencing data of a study of control samples from healthy donors and cancer patients. Measured with immunoSEQ multiplex PCR; TCRdb has only the in-frame clones, and not every one. The sample has 60,000 to 75,000 clones, 75% to 85% seen once. The sequenced sample consisted of blood. This sequence originates from a man aged 55 to 70 in good health.

CDR3 DNA: TGTGCCAGCAGTTACACAGGGGTTGACTATGGCTACACCTTC. Translation gives CASSYTGVDYGYTF. This sequence joins TRBV6-2 or TRBV6-3 and TRBJ1-2; 7 bases agree with TRBD1. CDR1 MNHEY and CDR2 SVGEGT come from the germline V gene. The CDR3 has 14 amino acids. With 2 bases clipped from V and 3 bases from J, the junction kept 3 bases outside the gene matches.